Shown below are 21 T cell receptor beta chains from a single sample sequenced in a study of read filtering for tumor transcriptome and immune sequencing. This library used roughly 430 ng RNA and molecular barcoded adaptors spanning alpha/delta and beta/gamma chains. Each CDR3 protein is one row after TCRdb ran MiXCR on the reads. The table has over 35,000 distinct CDR3 sequences, about 11% seen once. Sequenced input: a population of CD138-negative cells sorted from bone marrow. These TCRs come from a donor aged 40 or older with multiple myeloma.

Turning to this clonotype: One base away lies a much larger clone, so this may be a sequencing read error. This rearrangement joins TRBV7-9 to TRBJ2-2; unclear D gene. This CDR3 spans 15 amino acids. The V gene's germline CDR1 is SEHNR and CDR2 FQNEAQ (reference sequence). Written as DNA, the CDR3 is TGTGCCAACAGCTTAGTCGCGAGGAACACCGGGGAGCTGTTTTTT. Its translation is CANSLVARNTGELFF.

The table lists this clonotype with many counts. V and J are TRBV6-1 and TRBJ2-5; D remains unclear. The CDR3 spans 10 residues. CDR1 MNHNS and CDR2 SASEGT come from the germline V gene. V was cut by 4 bases and J by 5 bases, with 2 bases left in between. CDR3: CASSVETQYF. The DNA of the CDR3 is TGTGCCAGCAGTGTTGAGACCCAGTACTTC.

This clonotype was recorded at least ten times. The rearrangement uses TRBV20-1 and TRBJ1-1; D might be TRBD1 (6 bases). Deletions cut 6 bases from V and 3 bases from J, with 11 bases between. CDR1 is DFQATT, CDR2 SNEGSKA, per germline (reference sequence). The CDR3 consists of 12 residues. The CDR3 loop reads CSAPRGYTEAFF. In nucleotides, the CDR3 is TGCAGTGCCCCTAGGGGGTACACTGAAGCTTTCTTT.

This clonotype was counted many times. This chain joins TRBV10-2 and TRBJ1-1; a weak D match, TRBD1 (5 bases). Per the germline V gene, CDR1 is WSHSY and CDR2 is SAAADI. The length of the CDR3 is 12 residues. Trimming pared 6 bases from V and 2 bases from J, leaving 7 bases between. The CDR3 loop reads CASRDSNTEAFF. In nucleotides, the CDR3 is TGCGCCAGCAGAGACAGTAACACTGAAGCTTTCTTT.

There are many counts of this clonotype. J is TRBJ1-1 and V is TRBV3-1; TRBD1 might be the D (5 bases). The CDR3 covers 14 residues. Germline values: CDR1 LGHDT, CDR2 YNNKEL (reference sequence). V was pared by 4 bases and J by 1 base, with 10 bases between. The CDR3 bases are TGTGCCAGCAGCCGGGGGGAAGGGAACACTGAAGCTTTCTTT. Translating it yields CASSRGEGNTEAFF.

This clonotype was found many times. The chain is built from TRBV14 and TRBJ2-1; D is perhaps TRBD1 or TRBD2 (5 bases each). V gave up 1 base and J gave up 0 bases, with 10 bases separating them. Germline V gene lookup returns CDR1 SGHDN and CDR2 FVKESK. The CDR3 contains 16 residues. The CDR3 DNA reads TGTGCCAGCAGCCAAGCATCAGGGAGCTCCTACAATGAGCAGTTCTTC. This translates into CASSQASGSSYNEQFF.

The chain employs TRBV7-8 and TRBJ2-2, with 11 positions matching TRBD2. Trimming cost V 1 base and J 4 bases; bases outside gene matches: 14. The CDR3 totals 20 residues. CDR1 SGHVS and CDR2 FQNEAQ come from the germline V gene. CDR3 residues: CASSLVPGTSGSGRTGELFF. The CDR3 DNA reads TGTGCCAGCAGCTTAGTGCCCGGGACTAGCGGCAGCGGGCGCACCGGGGAGCTGTTTTTT.

This clonotype was recorded at least ten times. The genes are TRBV7-9 and TRBJ1-1; TRBD1 matches at 8 bases. This CDR3 is built from 13 residues. Germline V gene lookup returns CDR1 SEHNR and CDR2 FQNEAQ (reference sequence). J gave up 5 bases and V 5 bases, and 4 bases lay outside the gene matches. The CDR3 nucleotides read TGTGCCAGCAGCCCCCAGGGGGCGACTGAAGCTTTCTTT. Its translation is CASSPQGATEAFF.

This clonotype was observed at least ten times. The rearrangement uses TRBV9 and TRBJ2-1, with no clear D. The germline V and J ends were trimmed by 1 base and 0 bases, with 11 bases remaining between them. Germline V CDR1 and CDR2: SGDLS, YYNGEE. CDR3 length: 16 amino acids. CDR3 bases: TGTGCCAGCAGCGTAAGTTTGGTAGCCTCCTACAATGAGCAGTTCTTC. It is translated as CASSVSLVASYNEQFF.

This clonotype occurred many times. The V call is TRBV7-8, the J call TRBJ2-5; D gene unclear. V lost 1 base, J lost 2 bases, and 5 bases lay in between. This CDR3 is 13 amino acids long. Germline V gene sequence: CDR1 SGHVS, CDR2 FQNEAQ. CDR3 in DNA: TGTGCCAGCAGCTTAGGGGAACAAGAGACCCAGTACTTC. It encodes CASSLGEQETQYF.

The sample holds many counts of this clonotype. This rearrangement joins TRBV28 to TRBJ2-6; D gene unclear. The germline V gene has CDR1 MDHEN and CDR2 SYDVKM. Deletions cut 4 bases from V and 0 bases from J, with 7 bases between. The CDR3 totals 15 residues. The CDR3 region is CASSSFHSGANVLTF. The DNA of the CDR3 is TGTGCCAGCAGTTCTTTTCACTCTGGGGCCAACGTCCTGACTTTC.

This clonotype has at least ten counts. The chain combines TRBV20-1 with TRBJ2-1; TRBD2 agrees at 12 bases. Germline V lookup: CDR1 DFQATT, CDR2 SNEGSKA (reference sequence). The CDR3 length is 16 residues. Trimming removed 0 bases from V and 9 bases from J; junction bases left unmatched: 9. CDR3 nucleotides: TGCAGTGCTAGAGATGCGAGACTAGCGGGGGCTACTGAGCAGTTCTTC. It specifies CSARDARLAGATEQFF.

For this clonotype: With a much larger clone just one base away, this may be a read error. This chain uses TRBV5-4 with TRBJ2-7; D gene ambiguous. V was trimmed by 2 bases and J by 2 bases, leaving 11 bases between them. The CDR3 is 14 amino acids. CDR1 and CDR2 from the germline V gene are SGHNT and YYREEE (reference sequence). The CDR3 region has the DNA TGTGCCAGCAGCTTTGGGGATTCCCCCTACGAGCAGTACTTC. Its translation is CASSFGDSPYEQYF.

This clonotype was counted ten times or more. The CDR3: CSAMVGSGANVLTF. The DNA for the CDR3 is TGCAGTGCAATGGTCGGGTCCGGGGCCAACGTCCTGACTTTC. This chain connects TRBV20-1 to TRBJ2-6; D not resolved. The V gene's germline CDR1 is DFQATT and CDR2 SNEGSKA (reference sequence). The CDR3 has 14 amino acids. With 6 bases removed from V and 4 bases from J, the gap between germline ends came to 13 bases.

The sample holds many counts of this clonotype. The chain has TRBV7-2 and TRBJ2-3; D ambiguous. The germline V gene has CDR1 SGHTA and CDR2 FQGNSA. V lost 2 bases and J lost 8, with 8 bases in between. The CDR3 is 12 amino acids. The CDR3 region has the DNA TGTGCCAGCAGCTTAAGTAGGGCTACGCAGTATTTT. It is translated as CASSLSRATQYF. Supplemented by reference TRBV7-2 and TRBJ2-3, the full variable domain reads GAGVSQSPSNKVTEKGKDVELRCDPISGHTALYWYRQSLGQGLEFLIYFQGNSAPDKSGLPSDRFSAERTGGSVSTLTIQRTQQEDSAVYLCASSLSRATQYFGPGTRLTVL.

This clonotype was picked up many times. V is TRBV2 and J is TRBJ1-5, with D perhaps TRBD1 (5 bases). V was pared by 7 bases and J by 0 bases, with 13 bases between. The CDR3 extends over 15 amino acids. CDR1 is SNHLY and CDR2 is FYNNEI in the germline V gene. CDR3 region: CASTAPGISNQPQHF. In nucleotides, the CDR3 is TGTGCCAGCACGGCCCCAGGGATTAGCAATCAGCCCCAGCATTTT.

This clonotype was seen at least ten times. This chain links TRBV6-6 with TRBJ2-7; 7 nucleotides agree with TRBD2. CDR1 MNHNY and CDR2 SVGAGI come from the germline V gene (reference sequence). With V trimmed by 5 bases and J by 3 bases, 4 bases remained unmatched. The length of the CDR3 is 13 residues. This CDR3 is CASSGRGVYEQYF. The DNA of the CDR3 is TGTGCCAGCAGTGGACGGGGGGTCTACGAGCAGTACTTC.

This chain uses TRBV5-1 with TRBJ2-1; TRBD2 matches at 7 bases. The CDR3 covers 14 residues. V lost 4 bases and J lost 0; bases outside the gene matches: 1. Germline-derived CDR1 and CDR2 are SGHRS and YFSETQ. The CDR3 here is CASSRDYSYNEQFF. DNA for the CDR3: TGCGCCAGCAGCCGGGACTACTCCTACAATGAGCAGTTCTTC.

About this clonotype itself: This may be a read error: a much more frequent sequence differs by one nucleotide. The rearrangement links TRBV19 to TRBJ2-1, with D unresolved. This CDR3 has 12 residues. The ends were cut back, 5 bases at V and 12 bases at J, with 14 bases in the middle. From germline, CDR1 is LNHDA and CDR2 SQIVND (reference sequence). This CDR3 is CASSGFPDGQFF. The CDR3 DNA follows: TGTGCCAGTAGTGGCTTTCCCGATGGGCAGTTCTTC.

This clonotype was seen repeatedly, ten times or more. The V gene is TRBV4-1, the J gene TRBJ1-5; D unresolved. Germline CDR1 and CDR2: MGHRA and YSYEKL. The CDR3 consists of 13 residues. The ends were cut back, 0 bases at V and 6 bases at J, with 6 bases in the middle. The CDR3 loop is CASSQELGQPQHF. The CDR3 bases are TGCGCCAGCAGCCAAGAACTGGGTCAGCCCCAGCATTTT.

J is TRBJ1-1 and V is TRBV6-5; tentative D call: TRBD1 (6 bases). CDR1 is MNHEY and CDR2 is SVGAGI in the germline V gene. The CDR3 is 14 amino acids. V lost 6 bases and J lost 7, with 18 bases in between. The CDR3 DNA is TGTGCCAGCAGCCGCCCTCGGACAGTTTTTGAAGCTTTCTTT. This encodes CASSRPRTVFEAFF.